This T cell receptor (beta chain) was found in a study of shared clonotypes between healthy human individuals. Whole-study context: Three plates were used per donor for CD4 naive, three for CD4 memory, two for CD8 naive and one for CD8 memory.

Concerning this clone itself: What it binds is not known.

With 6 bases clipped from V and 5 bases from J, the junction kept 9 bases outside the gene matches. The germline CDR1 and CDR2 sequences are MNHEY and SVGAGI. CDR3 length: 15 amino acids. Repertoires were generated with immunoSEQ multiplex PCR, while TCRdb's copy carries only in-frame clones and drops some. This sample yields 2 million to 2.5 million clones, of which nearly 97% are seen a single time; around 0.13% belongs to the top ten. Study-wide results and caveats: Researchers sampled blood only, noting tissue repertoires likely differ. Non-shared clonotypes were found to have lower generation probabilities than the clonotypes that were shared by all four of the sorted-subset donors. An effect of sequencing depth on clonotype sharing among donors was expected.

Specimen: naive CD4+ T cells sorted from blood. Subset here: CD45RA+ positively selected. V is TRBV6-5 and J is TRBJ2-2, with 7 bases matching TRBD2. The sequence derives from a man aged 18 to 29 in good health. The CDR3 DNA reads as TGTGCCAGCAGGCCTGGACTAGGCGGGACCGGGGAGCTGTTTTTT. Its translation is CASRPGLGGTGELFF.